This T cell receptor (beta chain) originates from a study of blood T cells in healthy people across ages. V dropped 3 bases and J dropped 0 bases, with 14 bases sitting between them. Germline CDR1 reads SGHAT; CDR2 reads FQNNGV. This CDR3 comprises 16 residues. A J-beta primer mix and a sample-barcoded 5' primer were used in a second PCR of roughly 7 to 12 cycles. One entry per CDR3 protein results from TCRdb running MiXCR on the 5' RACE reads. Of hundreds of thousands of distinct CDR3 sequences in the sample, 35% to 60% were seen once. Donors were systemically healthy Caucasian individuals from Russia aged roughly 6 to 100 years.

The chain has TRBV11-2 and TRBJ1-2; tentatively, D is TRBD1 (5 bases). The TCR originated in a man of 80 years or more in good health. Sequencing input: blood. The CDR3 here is CASSFGTATTNYGYTF. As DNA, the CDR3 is TGTGCCAGCAGCTTCGGGACGGCGACCACTAACTATGGCTACACCTTC.